Listed below are T cell receptor beta chains from one sample, sequenced in a study of beta chain features in type 1 diabetes. Using immunoSEQ multiplex PCR, the repertoire was profiled, and TCRdb retains in-frame clones only, with some absent. This table has about half a million clones, roughly 30% appearing once. Sequences were obtained from naive CD4+ T cells from blood. The receptors were gathered from a man aged 18 to 30 in good health. The conserved cysteine and the conserved F or W are not part of the CDR3 here. A D gene is named only where the DNA matches it firmly.

d_gene: NA
v_gene: TRBV30
CDR3aa: AWSEGSYSNQPQH

d_gene: TRBD2
v_gene: TRBV5-1
CDR3aa: ASSSGLAGYSGANVLT

d_gene: NA
v_gene: TRBV20-1
CDR3aa: SAQVDTQY

d_gene: NA
v_gene: TRBV11-2
CDR3aa: ASSFDGRPTDTQY

d_gene: NA
v_gene: TRBV29-1
CDR3aa: SVTGTYTDTQY

d_gene: NA
v_gene: TRBV6-5
CDR3aa: ASSYSTFGELF

d_gene: TRBD1
v_gene: TRBV28
CDR3aa: ASSLGGAGTDTQY

d_gene: TRBD2
v_gene: TRBV11-2
CDR3aa: ASSLEPLVAGNEQF

d_gene: TRBD1
v_gene: TRBV29-1
CDR3aa: SVAVMGQGAGEQF

d_gene: TRBD2
v_gene: TRBV5-6
CDR3aa: ASSQGPGLAAYEQY

d_gene: NA
v_gene: TRBV4-1
CDR3aa: ASSQFRADVGEQY

d_gene: NA
v_gene: TRBV7-8
CDR3aa: ASSLESGRSYEQY